A single sample gave rise to the 7 T cell receptor beta chains below, sequenced in a study of cytomegalovirus exposure and HLA in healthy donors (dated by TCRdb to 2016 to 2017). Library generation was performed with the immunoSEQ multiplex PCR assay. The multiplex PCR relied on a mix of 60 forward primers for TCR Vbeta segments and 13 reverse primers for TCR Jbeta segments. TCRdb provides this immuneACCESS table in a form limited to in-frame rearrangements. Some clones are lacking; in checked studies, under half of them reflect an unresolved V gene, and why the rest are absent is not known. The sample yields 150,000 to 200,000 clones; about 80% were counted once. The ten biggest clones cover around 1.5% of the sample. The sequenced material came from PBMCs. These receptors all stem from a man in his forties or fifties in good health and CMV-seronegative.

Worth noting for this clone: Because the CDR3 is missing its conserved closing phenylalanine or tryptophan, this is likely a read error. The chain's CDR3 is CASSLLTAIMYEQYL. The CDR3 DNA reads TGTGCCAGCAGTTTACTGACTGCTATCATGTACGAGCAGTACCTC. The V and J genes are TRBV28 and TRBJ2-7, with D unresolved. Trimming removed 2 bases at V and 4 bases at J, with 15 bases between. CDR1 and CDR2 from the germline V gene are MDHEN and SYDVKM. CDR3 length: 15 residues.

The gene calls are TRBV27 and TRBJ2-4; 9 nucleotides align to TRBD2. Losses at the gene ends were 7 bases for V and 6 bases for J; bases not matched to a gene: 1. Germline loops: CDR1 MNHEY, CDR2 SMNVEV (reference sequence). The CDR3 consists of 12 residues. The CDR3 coding sequence is TGTGCCAGCACGCGGGGGGGAAACATTCAGTACTTC. It is translated as CASTRGGNIQYF.

J is TRBJ2-4 and V is TRBV11-1; TRBD1 is a possible D gene (5 bases). Per germline, CDR1 SGHAT and CDR2 FQDESV (reference sequence). The CDR3 has 15 amino acids. V lost 0 bases to trimming and J lost 9 bases, with 15 bases between them. The CDR3 loop reads CASSLAPHQGSIQYF. The CDR3 DNA follows: TGTGCCAGCAGCTTAGCGCCCCACCAGGGAAGCATTCAGTACTTC.

V and J are TRBV9 and TRBJ2-5, with TRBD2 as a possible D gene (6 bases). The J call may be mistaken, given a closer DNA end match to TRBJ2-7. The CDR3 has 13 residues. The germline V gene encodes CDR1 SGDLS and CDR2 YYNGEE. CDR3 nucleotides: TGTGCCAGCAGCGTTGGCGGGGACTACGAGCAGTACTTC. Its translation is CASSVGGDYEQYF.

This chain connects TRBV5-1 to TRBJ1-1; TRBD1 matches at 7 bases. J lost 6 bases, V lost 4 bases, and 12 bases had no gene match. Germline V gene data show CDR1 as SGHRS and CDR2 as YFSETQ. CDR3 length equals 15 residues. The CDR3 nucleotides read TGCGCCAGCAGCACAGGGGACCACCTATCTGCTGAAGCTTTCTTT. Its protein product is CASSTGDHLSAEAFF.

This chain connects TRBV7-9 to TRBJ1-1; D perhaps matches TRBD1 (5 bases). CDR1 and CDR2 from the germline V gene are SEHNR and FQNEAQ (reference sequence). The germline V and J ends were trimmed by 7 bases and 3 bases, with 21 bases remaining between them. The CDR3 sequence is 16 residues long. This chain's CDR3 is CASTLVGTRWDTEAFF. In DNA form, the CDR3 reads TGTGCCAGCACCCTCGTGGGGACTCGGTGGGACACTGAAGCTTTCTTT. The full variable domain, its missing parts supplied by reference TRBV7-9 and TRBJ1-1, is DTGVSQNPRHKITKRGQNVTFRCDPISEHNRLYWYRQTLGQGPEFLTYFQNEAQLEKSRLLSDRFSAERPKGSFSTLEIQRTEQGDSAMYLCASTLVGTRWDTEAFFGQGTRLTVV.

This clone was seen only once. The chain combines TRBV18 with TRBJ2-2; tentative D call: TRBD2 (5 bases). Looked up from germline, CDR1 is KGHSH and CDR2 is LQKENI. The CDR3 length is 14 residues. V was pared by 2 bases and J by 7 bases, with 11 bases between. Here the CDR3 DNA reads TGTGCCAGCTCACCAGCGATTGGAGGCGGGGAGCTGTTTTTT. Protein sequence: CASSPAIGGGELFF. Complete variable domain (other parts from reference TRBV18 and TRBJ2-2): NAGVMQNPRHLVRRRGQEARLRCSPMKGHSHVYWYRQLPEEGLKFMVYLQKENIIDESGMPKERFSAEFPKEGPSILRIQQVVRGDSAAYFCASSPAIGGGELFFGEGSRLTVL.